Below are 21 T cell receptor beta chains sequenced from a single sample in a study of T cells after yellow fever vaccination. In TCRdb, the 5' RACE reads were re-called with MiXCR into one record per CDR3 protein. The data contain 200,000 or so distinct CDR3 sequences, over 6.5% of them singletons. Sequencing used CD4+ T cells sorted from PBMCs, obtained on the day of the yellow fever booster vaccination. The receptors shown here come from a man aged 30-40 years who received the YFV17D yellow fever vaccine.

This clonotype was seen ten or more times. This chain links TRBV12-3 or TRBV12-4 with TRBJ2-7; D uncertain. Trimming pared 4 bases from V and 12 bases from J, leaving 16 bases between. The CDR3 length is 12 residues. The CDR3 DNA reads TGTGCCAGCAGTTCCCAGGACCGATCCATGTACTTC. It codes for CASSSQDRSMYF.

This clonotype was detected a few times. The rearrangement links TRBV12-3 or TRBV12-4 to TRBJ1-5; D is perhaps TRBD1 (6 bases). V lost 1 base to trimming and J lost 7 bases, with 14 bases between them. The CDR3 covers 15 residues. CDR3 nucleotide sequence: TGTGCCAGCAGTTTAGTGGGGGGCGCGAGGCAGCCCCAGCATTTT. Its protein is CASSLVGGARQPQHF.

The chain couples TRBV7-2 to TRBJ2-1; no definite D call. The CDR3 consists of 13 residues. The V gene lost 2 bases and the J gene lost 5 bases, with 7 bases spanning the gap. CDR1 is SGHTA, CDR2 FQGNSA, per germline. The CDR3 here is CASSLPLNNEQFF. The DNA of the CDR3 is TGTGCCAGCAGCTTACCTCTTAACAATGAGCAGTTCTTC.

This clonotype was seen at least ten times. The V call is TRBV20-1, the J call TRBJ2-7, with 9 bases fitting TRBD2. CDR1 is DFQATT and CDR2 is SNEGSKA in the germline V gene (reference sequence). J gave up 0 bases and V 5 bases, and 8 bases lay outside the gene matches. The CDR3 contains 15 residues. The CDR3 here is CSAYQGLANSYEQYF. The DNA for the CDR3 is TGCAGTGCTTACCAAGGACTAGCGAACTCCTACGAGCAGTACTTC.

The table lists this clonotype with many counts. The chain uses TRBV7-2 and TRBJ1-4, with TRBD1 identical over 7 bases. Trimming took 7 bases from V and 12 from J; bases not matched to a gene: 5. CDR3 length equals 11 residues. Germline V gene sequence: CDR1 SGHTA, CDR2 FQGNSA. The CDR3 here is CASKGDRELFF. The DNA for the CDR3 is TGTGCCAGCAAGGGAGACAGGGAACTGTTTTTT.

A single count supports this clonotype. The CDR3 end shows no conserved phenylalanine or tryptophan, and so a read error is likely. The chain has TRBV30 and TRBJ2-2, with D unresolved. The CDR3 is 14 residues long. Germline V gives CDR1 GTSNPN, CDR2 SVGIG (reference sequence). V was pared by 1 base and J by 1 base, with 7 bases between. In DNA, the CDR3 is TGTGCCTGGAGTGGCTGGCAGAACACCGGGGAGCTGTTTTCT. Translated, it gives CAWSGWQNTGELFS.

This clonotype came up a few times. V is TRBV12-3 or TRBV12-4 and J is TRBJ2-7, with 7 nucleotides matching TRBD2. This CDR3 spans 14 amino acids. The trim removed 6 bases at V and 0 bases at J, leaving 5 bases unmatched. The CDR3 DNA is TGTGCCAGCAGGTCGGGGGGTCCCTCCTACGAGCAGTACTTC. It specifies CASRSGGPSYEQYF.

V and J are TRBV20-1 and TRBJ2-7; the D is unclear. The germline V gene has CDR1 DFQATT and CDR2 SNEGSKA (reference sequence). V lost 4 bases and J lost 0, with 7 bases in between. CDR3 size: 12 residues. CDR3 protein: CSAIENSYEQYF. Here the CDR3 DNA reads TGCAGTGCTATCGAGAACTCCTACGAGCAGTACTTC.

This chain joins TRBV6-5 and TRBJ2-1; D remains unclear. Germline V CDR1 and CDR2: MNHEY, SVGAGI. Trimming removed 4 bases from V and 6 bases from J, with 16 bases in between. The length of the CDR3 is 15 residues. The CDR3 DNA is TGTGCCAGCAGTTTTTCCCTAGTCGGTCCCAATGAGCAGTTCTTC. Translating gives CASSFSLVGPNEQFF.

V is TRBV5-6 and J is TRBJ2-7; TRBD2 matches 8 bases. With 7 bases clipped from V and 2 bases from J, the junction kept 11 bases outside the gene matches. This CDR3 contains 15 residues. The germline CDR1 and CDR2 sequences are SGHDT and YYEEEE. In DNA, the CDR3 is TGTGCCAGCGTAGCGGGGTACGGAACAACCTACGAGCAGTACTTC. This encodes CASVAGYGTTYEQYF. The whole variable domain, remainder taken from reference TRBV5-6 and TRBJ2-7, is DAGVTQSPTHLIKTRGQQVTLRCSPKSGHDTVSWYQQALGQGPQFIFQYYEEEERQRGNFPDRFSGHQFPNYSSELNVNALLLGDSALYLCASVAGYGTTYEQYFGPGTRLTVT.

This clonotype has a handful of counts. The chain has TRBV10-3 and TRBJ2-7, with D tentatively TRBD2 (5 bases). The CDR3 covers 12 residues. V gave up 4 bases and J gave up 6 bases, with 10 bases separating them. The germline CDR1 and CDR2 sequences are ENHRY and SYGVKD. CDR3 coding DNA: TGTGCCATCAGTGGGCTGGGGAGCGAGCAGTACTTC. Translated, it gives CAISGLGSEQYF.

This clonotype was seen at least ten times. Written as DNA, the CDR3 is TGTGCCAGCAGCTGGACTAGCGAACGCACCGGGGAGCTGTTTTTT. This gives the protein CASSWTSERTGELFF. The rearrangement uses TRBV7-9 and TRBJ2-2, with 9 positions matching TRBD2. Losses at the gene ends were 4 bases for V and 4 bases for J; bases not matched to a gene: 4. Germline CDR1 and CDR2: SEHNR and FQNEAQ (reference sequence). The CDR3 totals 15 residues.

The J gene is TRBJ2-3, the V gene TRBV20-1; 11 bases fit TRBD2. CDR3 length: 16 residues. Germline CDR1 DFQATT, CDR2 SNEGSKA (reference sequence). The CDR3 loop reads CCAEASGRPFTDTQYF. The CDR3 bases are TGCTGCGCAGAAGCTAGCGGGAGGCCTTTCACAGATACGCAGTATTTT.

V is TRBV28 and J is TRBJ1-1; perhaps TRBD1 as D (6 bases). CDR3 length: 12 amino acids. V was cut by 8 bases and J by 4 bases, with 11 bases left in between. Germline V CDR1 and CDR2: MDHEN, SYDVKM. This CDR3 reads CASHLGGTEAFF. Here the CDR3 DNA reads TGTGCCAGCCATTTAGGGGGCACTGAAGCTTTCTTT. Combining the CDR3 with reference TRBV28 and TRBJ1-1 gives the whole variable domain DVKVTQSSRYLVKRTGEKVFLECVQDMDHENMFWYRQDPGLGLRLIYFSYDVKMKEKGDIPEGYSVSREKKERFSLILESASTNQTSMYLCASHLGGTEAFFGQGTRLTVV.

This clonotype was recorded at least ten times. The chain recombines TRBV2 with TRBJ1-6, with 11 positions matching TRBD1. With 7 bases clipped from V and 9 bases from J, the junction kept 8 bases outside the gene matches. Per germline, CDR1 SNHLY and CDR2 FYNNEI. The CDR3 loop spans 15 amino acids. The CDR3 coding sequence is TGTGCCAGCATGGCGCGCGGGACAGGGGGTTCACCCCTCCACTTT. Translation gives CASMARGTGGSPLHF.

This clonotype came up a few times. The chain combines TRBV7-9 with TRBJ2-1; 10 bases match TRBD1. This CDR3 has 15 residues. Germline V CDR1 and CDR2: SEHNR, FQNEAQ (reference sequence). V lost 11 bases and J lost 7; bases outside the gene matches: 14. The DNA for the CDR3 is TGTGCCGGCTCCTTTGGGACAGGGGTTTCGAATGAGCAGTTCTTC. It yields the protein CAGSFGTGVSNEQFF.

This clonotype was detected a few times. V is TRBV28 and J is TRBJ2-1; D perhaps matches TRBD2 (7 bases). The CDR3 totals 13 residues. The germline V gene encodes CDR1 MDHEN and CDR2 SYDVKM. V was trimmed by 11 bases and J by 0 bases, leaving 11 bases between them. CDR3 residues: CAGGGRSYNEQFF. The CDR3 DNA follows: TGTGCCGGGGGGGGGCGCTCCTACAATGAGCAGTTCTTC.

V gene TRBV5-1 combines with J gene TRBJ2-7, with 16 positions matching TRBD2. Germline values: CDR1 SGHRS, CDR2 YFSETQ. Unmatched junction bases numbered 3, after V lost 4 bases and J lost 2 bases. CDR3 length: 16 residues. The CDR3 nucleotides read TGCGCCAGCAGCAAGGGACTAGCGGGAGGGGCCTACGAGCAGTACTTC. It translates to CASSKGLAGGAYEQYF.

This clonotype was seen more than once but under ten times. V and J are TRBV18 and TRBJ2-5; weak D call: TRBD1 (6 bases). This CDR3 region has 15 residues. Trimming shortened V by 4 bases and J by 3 bases, and 15 bases separated the two germline ends. Germline assignment: CDR1 KGHSH and CDR2 LQKENI. The chain's CDR3 is CASSRGGAVKETQYF. The CDR3 DNA follows: TGTGCCAGCTCACGAGGGGGAGCGGTGAAAGAGACCCAGTACTTC.

This clonotype was found a few times. This chain links TRBV5-1 with TRBJ2-3; 10 bases line up with TRBD2. Trimming removed 4 bases from V and 1 base from J; junction bases left unmatched: 0. Germline V gene data show CDR1 as SGHRS and CDR2 as YFSETQ. The CDR3 covers 14 residues. The CDR3 is CASSGTSGTDTQYF. For the CDR3, the DNA is TGCGCCAGCAGCGGGACTAGCGGCACAGATACGCAGTATTTT.

This clonotype has a handful of counts. The chain has TRBV9 and TRBJ2-1; 9 nucleotides agree with TRBD2. This CDR3 comprises 15 residues. Germline V gene lookup returns CDR1 SGDLS and CDR2 YYNGEE. The junction had 8 bases not matched to a gene; V was cut back by 0 bases and J by 10 bases. The CDR3 DNA sequence: TGTGCCAGCAGCGTAGCTGGCGGGAGGGTCGGCGAGCAGTTCTTC. The encoded protein is CASSVAGGRVGEQFF.